This T cell receptor beta chain emerged from a study of graft-versus-host responses after intestinal transplantation. About the study: Every transplant recipient was induced with anti-thymocyte globulin, then maintained on tacrolimus and steroids for two to three years. Points from the study as a whole: GvH clonotypes were identified within recipient marrow, with a subset emerging first in ileum or blood. Within allografts, high graft-versus-host to host-versus-graft clonal ratios were seen among patients with graft-donor T cell macrochimerism. Early HvG declines after transplant were associated with peak circulating GvH clone levels.

Germline-derived CDR1 and CDR2 are SNHLY and FYNNEI. V shed 3 bases and J 5 bases; nucleotides not matched to a gene: 12. This CDR3 has 17 amino acids. As concerns this clone: Its antigen is undetermined.

The table came from immunoSEQ multiplex PCR; TCRdb's copy has only in-frame clones and leaves some out. Altogether about 46,000 clones are present, about 93% being singletons, with the ten largest covering 5% to 7%. The source is a human patient who received an intestinal transplant, so some T cells may come from the graft donor. Sample: PBMCs, taken 750 to 850 days after a first intestinal transplant, on the day of a second. The chain recombines TRBV2 with TRBJ2-7, with 11 bases lining up with TRBD2. The CDR3 loop reads CASSDLRVSGRDHEQYF. For the CDR3, the DNA is TGTGCCAGCAGTGATCTCCGGGTTAGCGGGAGGGATCACGAGCAGTACTTC.